This T cell receptor beta chain was recorded in a study of blood T cells in healthy people across ages. A sample-barcoded 5' primer and a J-beta primer mix were used in a second PCR of roughly 6 to 11 cycles. TCRdb used MiXCR to reprocess the 5' RACE reads, holding one entry per CDR3 protein. The table includes about 760,000 distinct CDR3 sequences, 20% to 25% detected once. This CDR3 has 14 amino acids. CDR1 DFQATT and CDR2 SNEGSKA come from the germline V gene (reference sequence). Trimming took off 1 base at V and 4 bases at J, with 11 bases between the two ends. These sequences were also reported in another study, on T cells of mothers and their children. In that study: Sequencing returned over 9.5 million TCR beta CDR3 reads per mother and 3 million to 3.5 million per child.

This sequence originates from a boy aged 10-17 years in good health. The V and J genes are TRBV20-1 and TRBJ2-1; unclear D gene. What was sequenced was blood. As DNA, the CDR3 is TGCAGTGCTAGAGGTGTACAAGAGTACAATGAGCAGTTCTTC. It yields the protein CSARGVQEYNEQFF.